Described below is a single T cell receptor (beta chain) sequence and its context. The antigen remains unidentified. V shed 1 base, J shed 6 bases, and the junction held 8 bases outside the gene matches. The length of the CDR3 is 16 residues. Germline CDR1 is MNHEY and CDR2 is SMNVEV (reference sequence). This entry belongs to a study of cytomegalovirus exposure and HLA in healthy donors. Turning to the study itself: Some 80 million unique TCRs from HLA-typed donors were held in an early data release. Study outcomes and limitations: A link between a missense DCLRE1C variant and TCR beta V- and J-gene trimming emerged from a later analysis. Owing to their indistinguishability, certain V segments, notably TRBV6-2 and TRBV6-3, were excluded.

In the PCR, 60 Vbeta and 13 Jbeta primers were used. Profiling relied on immunoSEQ multiplex PCR, and the TCRdb table lists in-frame clones only, not all of them. The repertoire includes 120,000 to 150,000 clones, 80% to 85% of them detected once, and around 2.5% sits in the top ten. The gene calls are TRBV27 and TRBJ2-7; TRBD1 aligns across 11 bases. Sequencing used PBMCs. This clonotype was obtained from a boy aged 2-9 years in good health and CMV-seronegative. CDR3: CASSLLSSDRGLEQYF. CDR3 nucleotide sequence: TGTGCCAGCAGTTTATTGAGTTCGGACAGGGGGCTCGAGCAGTACTTC.